The 27 T cell receptor beta chains given below trace back to one sample, sequenced in a study of cytomegalovirus exposure and HLA in healthy donors. The primer mix had 60 Vbeta and 13 Jbeta primers. Sequenced by immunoSEQ multiplex PCR; TCRdb stores in-frame clones only, minus some. The data contain 190,000 or so clones, 80% of them seen just once; the ten biggest clones take up 0.6% to 0.7%. Source material: PBMCs. The receptors were gathered from a boy younger than 18 in good health and CMV-seronegative.

The V call is TRBV30, the J call TRBJ2-5, with 8 bases fitting TRBD1. The CDR3 spans 14 residues. Per germline, CDR1 GTSNPN and CDR2 SVGIG (reference sequence). The V and J ends lost 3 bases and 7 bases, in that order; junction bases with no gene match: 10. Written as DNA, the CDR3 is TGTGCCTGGAGCTACGACAGGGGAATGGGGACCCAGTACTTC. It is translated as CAWSYDRGMGTQYF.

The V and J genes are TRBV2 and TRBJ1-1, with no clear D. CDR1 and CDR2 from the germline V gene are SNHLY and FYNNEI. This CDR3 is 16 amino acids long. The germline V and J ends were trimmed by 3 bases and 0 bases, with 14 bases remaining between them. The CDR3 here is CASSDLWKLLNTEAFF. The CDR3 DNA follows: TGTGCCAGCAGTGACCTGTGGAAACTACTGAACACTGAAGCTTTCTTT.

The chain carries TRBV4-3 and TRBJ1-4, with a possible D match to TRBD1 (5 bases). Deletions cut 3 bases from V and 7 bases from J, with 27 bases between. The CDR3 runs 19 residues. The germline V gene has CDR1 LGHNA and CDR2 YSLEER. This CDR3 reads CASSHPRPRDLGVGEKLFF. The CDR3 DNA reads as TGCGCCAGCAGCCACCCCCGTCCCCGGGACTTAGGAGTAGGTGAAAAACTGTTTTTT.

J is TRBJ1-5 and V is TRBV30; 9 bases are shared with TRBD1. The CDR3 is made up of 15 amino acids. With 3 bases clipped from V and 3 bases from J, the junction kept 6 bases outside the gene matches. Germline lookup yields CDR1 GTSNPN and CDR2 SVGIG (reference sequence). CDR3 nucleotides: TGTGCCTGGAGCCCGACAGGGGGGCTCAATCAGCCCCAGCATTTT. Amino acid sequence: CAWSPTGGLNQPQHF.

The rearrangement links TRBV6-5 to TRBJ1-6; maybe TRBD1 (5 bases). V was clipped by 0 bases and J by 7 bases, with 10 bases between them. Germline lookup yields CDR1 MNHEY and CDR2 SVGAGI. The CDR3 consists of 15 residues. CDR3 bases: TGTGCCAGCAGTTACTCGTGGCAGGGAAATTCACCCCTCCACTTT. It translates to CASSYSWQGNSPLHF.

Written as DNA, the CDR3 is TGTGCCAGCAGTGACGGGGACACGGGCGTGAATGCGCAGTATTTT. Its translation is CASSDGDTGVNAQYF. The gene calls are TRBV6-1 and TRBJ2-3; possible D gene TRBD1, 6 bases. The CDR3 totals 15 residues. Trimming cost V 3 bases and J 10 bases, with 20 bases left between them. Germline V gene sequence: CDR1 MNHNS, CDR2 SASEGT.

DNA of the CDR3: TGTGCCAGTAGTATGATTACTAGCGGAGCCCAAGAGACCCAGTACTTC. This codes for CASSMITSGAQETQYF. The V call is TRBV19, the J call TRBJ2-5; TRBD2 agrees at 8 bases. Germline lookup yields CDR1 LNHDA and CDR2 SQIVND (reference sequence). J was trimmed by 1 base and V by 3 bases; bases with no gene match: 7. The CDR3 contains 16 residues.

In the case of this clone: The junction departs from germline at one end; a sequencing error may be responsible. CDR3 region: CSVRDSSYGQYF. In DNA form, the CDR3 reads TGCAGCGTTAGGGACTCCTCCTACGGGCAGTACTTC. The J gene is TRBJ2-7, the V gene TRBV29-1; tentatively, D is TRBD2 (6 bases). Germline V CDR1 and CDR2: SQVTM, ANQGSEA. The CDR3 is made up of 12 amino acids.

The chain joins TRBV4-2 to TRBJ2-5; D remains ambiguous. The V gene lost 2 bases and the J gene lost 5 bases, with 9 bases spanning the gap. This CDR3 is 13 amino acids long. Per germline, CDR1 LGHNA and CDR2 YNFKEQ. The CDR3 bases are TGTGCCAGCAGCCAACGAGATCGGGAGACCCAGTACTTC. Translation: CASSQRDRETQYF.

In DNA form, the CDR3 reads TGCGCCAGCACTCCGCTGGACAGGGCGAACACTGAAGCTTTCTTT. The encoded protein is CASTPLDRANTEAFF. This rearrangement joins TRBV5-1 to TRBJ1-1; 8 nucleotides match TRBD1. Germline V CDR1 and CDR2: SGHRS, YFSETQ. This CDR3 is 15 amino acids long. Losses at the gene ends were 6 bases for V and 1 base for J; bases not matched to a gene: 8.

This clone was observed a few times. This chain links TRBV27 with TRBJ2-7; D unclear. V was clipped by 2 bases and J by 5 bases, with 4 bases between them. The CDR3 is made up of 11 amino acids. Germline V CDR1 and CDR2: MNHEY, SMNVEV (reference sequence). The CDR3 DNA reads as TGTGCCAGCAGTTTAGGAGACGAGCAGTACTTC. Residues: CASSLGDEQYF.

The genes are TRBV9 and TRBJ1-4, with D unresolved. Germline CDR1 reads SGDLS; CDR2 reads YYNGEE. The CDR3 extends over 14 amino acids. V lost 4 bases and J 7 bases, leaving 14 bases between the germline ends. This CDR3 reads CASSHPGEAEKLFF. CDR3 DNA: TGTGCCAGCAGCCACCCCGGGGAAGCTGAAAAACTGTTTTTT.

The V call is TRBV2, the J call TRBJ1-2; the D gene is possibly TRBD1 (6 bases). Trimming left V 7 bases short and J 2 bases short, with 11 bases between. Germline V gene sequence: CDR1 SNHLY, CDR2 FYNNEI. CDR3 length: 13 amino acids. DNA for the CDR3: TGTGCCAGCATTAGGACAGCAAACTATGGCTACACCTTC. Translation gives CASIRTANYGYTF.

About this clone itself: This CDR3 is also generated by other DNA sequences in the sample. The chain employs TRBV5-4 and TRBJ2-5; 8 bases fit TRBD1. Germline V gene sequence: CDR1 SGHNT, CDR2 YYREEE (reference sequence). The CDR3 extends over 16 amino acids. J lost 1 base, V lost 4 bases, and 9 bases had no gene match. CDR3 in DNA: TGTGCCAGCAGCCCTGACAGGGGCGCAATCCAAGAGACCCAGTACTTC. Translating it yields CASSPDRGAIQETQYF.

This rearrangement joins TRBV19 to TRBJ2-1, with TRBD2 matching 16 bases. CDR1 is LNHDA, CDR2 SQIVND, per germline (reference sequence). V was clipped by 7 bases and J by 6 bases; unmatched bases: 3. This CDR3 is 15 amino acids long. The CDR3 spells CASKGLAGGLNEQFF. CDR3 sequence (DNA): TGTGCCAGTAAGGGACTAGCGGGAGGGCTCAATGAGCAGTTCTTC.

This clone showed up just a few times. J is TRBJ2-1 and V is TRBV2; 12 nucleotides match TRBD2. The germline gives CDR1 SNHLY, CDR2 FYNNEI. V shed 8 bases, J shed 8 bases, and the junction held 13 bases outside the gene matches. The CDR3 spans 16 residues. The CDR3 DNA reads as TGTGCCAGCGATACCATGACTAGCGGGAGATGGGATGAGCAGTTCTTC. It is translated as CASDTMTSGRWDEQFF.

Turning to this clone: One junction end does not reproduce the germline sequence, and a read error may be involved. This chain links TRBV7-3 with TRBJ2-1; 7 bases agree with TRBD2. Germline CDR1 reads SGHTA; CDR2 reads FQGTGA. This CDR3 region has 14 residues. The CDR3 is CDSSPLGGRNEQFF. CDR3 bases: TGTGACAGCAGCCCCCTCGGGGGGAGGAATGAGCAGTTCTTC. The full variable domain, its missing parts supplied by reference TRBV7-3 and TRBJ2-1, is GAGVSQTPSNKVTEKGKYVELRCDPISGHTALYWYRQSLGQGPEFLIYFQGTGAADDSGLPNDRFFAVRPEGSVSTLKIQRTERGDSAVYLCDSSPLGGRNEQFFGPGTRLTVL.

This chain uses TRBV9 with TRBJ1-5; D is possibly TRBD1 (6 bases). Trimming shortened V by 0 bases and J by 5 bases, and 6 bases separated the two germline ends. Germline V lookup: CDR1 SGDLS, CDR2 YYNGEE. The CDR3 covers 13 residues. CDR3 sequence reads: CASSVDRDQPQHF. CDR3 DNA sequence: TGTGCCAGCAGCGTAGACAGGGATCAGCCCCAGCATTTT.

The chain employs TRBV5-1 and TRBJ1-3; 9 nucleotides align to TRBD1. J was trimmed by 11 bases and V by 4 bases; bases with no gene match: 13. This CDR3 comprises 15 residues. CDR1 and CDR2 from the germline V gene are SGHRS and YFSETQ. The DNA of the CDR3 is TGCGCCAGCAGCGGGGTTACACAGGGGGCGAACGCCATATATTTT. It encodes CASSGVTQGANAIYF.

The chain combines TRBV5-1 with TRBJ2-2; 8 bases agree with TRBD1. Trimming cost V 4 bases and J 1 base; bases outside gene matches: 6. The CDR3 totals 16 residues. Per the germline V gene, CDR1 is SGHRS and CDR2 is YFSETQ. The CDR3 loop reads CASSPSGQGNTGELFF. The CDR3 nucleotides read TGCGCCAGCAGCCCCTCAGGACAGGGGAACACCGGGGAGCTGTTTTTT. Variable domain in full (rest from reference TRBV5-1 and TRBJ2-2): KAGVTQTPRYLIKTRGQQVTLSCSPISGHRSVSWYQQTPGQGLQFLFEYFSETQRNKGNFPGRFSGRQFSNSRSEMNVSTLELGDSALYLCASSPSGQGNTGELFFGEGSRLTVL.

The chain combines TRBV4-2 with TRBJ2-2; 12 nucleotides line up with TRBD2. Germline assignment: CDR1 LGHNA and CDR2 YNFKEQ. The CDR3 is 18 residues long. The trim removed 4 bases at V and 0 bases at J, leaving 6 bases unmatched. The CDR3 region has the DNA TGTGCCAGCAGCCTGGACCCTAGCGGGGGGGCGAACACCGGGGAGCTGTTTTTT. Its protein is CASSLDPSGGANTGELFF.

This clone was seen a few times. The chain joins TRBV7-2 to TRBJ2-7; D is unclear. CDR1 SGHTA and CDR2 FQGNSA come from the germline V gene. V dropped 5 bases and J dropped 6 bases, with 17 bases sitting between them. This CDR3 has 14 residues. This CDR3 is CASSPRRVTGEQYF. The CDR3, as DNA: TGTGCCAGCAGCCCCCGGAGAGTAACGGGCGAGCAGTACTTC.

The chain joins TRBV28 to TRBJ1-1; TRBD1 aligns across 7 bases. The CDR3 runs to 17 residues. V dropped 6 bases and J dropped 0; count of bases not matched to a gene: 13. CDR1 and CDR2 from the germline V gene are MDHEN and SYDVKM. CDR3 amino acids: CASRPNTGARMNTEAFF. CDR3 DNA: TGTGCCAGCAGGCCCAACACAGGGGCCCGAATGAACACTGAAGCTTTCTTT.

V usage is TRBV11-1 and J usage is TRBJ1-1; no definite D call. CDR3 size: 15 residues. Trimming removed 2 bases from V and 0 bases from J, with 10 bases in between. CDR1 is SGHAT, CDR2 FQDESV, per germline (reference sequence). CDR3 nucleotides: TGTGCCAGCAGCTTATTCCTGAACATGAACACTGAAGCTTTCTTT. This codes for CASSLFLNMNTEAFF.

This clone was found once. The chain uses TRBV6-6 and TRBJ1-1; 7 nucleotides match TRBD1. CDR3 size: 14 residues. The J segment lost 5 bases and the V segment lost 0 bases, leaving 3 bases of the junction unmatched. Germline V CDR1 and CDR2: MNHNY, SVGAGI (reference sequence). The CDR3 DNA reads as TGTGCCAGCAGTTACTCCACGACAGGGACTGAAGCTTTCTTT. Its protein is CASSYSTTGTEAFF.

This clone was picked up a small number of times. This chain links TRBV11-2 with TRBJ1-1; 8 bases agree with TRBD1. This CDR3 spans 17 amino acids. CDR1 and CDR2 (germline): SGHAT, FQNNGV. With 8 bases clipped from V and 3 bases from J, the junction kept 17 bases outside the gene matches. CDR3 coding DNA: TGTGCCAGCCGACGAATACAGGGGGGAAAGGGGGACACTGAAGCTTTCTTT. Translating gives CASRRIQGGKGDTEAFF.

The gene calls are TRBV7-9 and TRBJ2-1; unclear D gene. Germline V CDR1 and CDR2: SEHNR, FQNEAQ (reference sequence). The CDR3 consists of 14 residues. The V gene lost 3 bases and the J gene lost 4 bases, with 10 bases spanning the gap. The CDR3 bases are TGTGCCAGCAGCTTTCAATCGGAGTACAATGAGCAGTTCTTC. This gives the protein CASSFQSEYNEQFF.